These 13 T cell receptor beta chains were sequenced from one sample in a study of chemoradiotherapy in HPV16-positive cancers. Repertoires were generated with immunoSEQ multiplex PCR, while TCRdb's copy carries only in-frame clones and drops some. This sample has about 6,500 clones, with roughly 90% found just once. The sequencing here drew on blood, taken from a patient who underwent chemoradiotherapy. The receptors were gathered from a human donor with HPV-associated anogenital cancer.

This sequence joins TRBV23-1 and TRBJ2-1, with D hard to call. Being an ORF, TRBV23-1 has a function that is uncertain. CDR3 size: 18 residues. Trimming took off 0 bases at V and 0 bases at J, with 15 bases between the two ends. This chain's CDR3 is CASSQSNFQVNSYNEQFF. Here the CDR3 DNA reads TGCGCCAGCAGTCAATCAAATTTTCAGGTCAACTCCTACAATGAGCAGTTCTTC.

V is TRBV18 and J is TRBJ2-5, with 7 bases fitting TRBD1. The trim removed 2 bases at V and 3 bases at J, leaving 0 bases unmatched. Germline V gene sequence: CDR1 KGHSH, CDR2 LQKENI. This CDR3 has 13 amino acids. The CDR3 spells CASSPGTEETQYF. As DNA, the CDR3 is TGTGCCAGCTCACCAGGGACAGAAGAGACCCAGTACTTC.

V usage is TRBV18 and J usage is TRBJ1-1; TRBD1 matches at 8 bases. The CDR3 runs 15 residues. Germline CDR1 KGHSH, CDR2 LQKENI. V dropped 3 bases and J dropped 4; count of bases not matched to a gene: 7. For the CDR3, the DNA is TGTGCCAGCTCACCCGGGACAGGCAAGCTCACTGAAGCTTTCTTT. Encoded protein: CASSPGTGKLTEAFF.

The V call is TRBV18, the J call TRBJ1-1, with TRBD1 identical over 7 bases. Germline loops: CDR1 KGHSH, CDR2 LQKENI. V lost 6 bases to trimming and J lost 3 bases; unmatched junction nucleotides: 10. The CDR3 runs 15 residues. This CDR3 is CASSSGGTAYTEAFF. CDR3 in DNA: TGTGCCAGCTCCTCAGGTGGGACAGCCTACACTGAAGCTTTCTTT.

This clone appeared once. V gene TRBV5-4 combines with J gene TRBJ2-2, with D perhaps matching TRBD1 (6 bases). The CDR3 has 15 residues. V lost 2 bases and J lost 6, with 14 bases in between. Germline CDR1 SGHNT, CDR2 YYREEE (reference sequence). CDR3 region: CASSLPKGVAGELFF. CDR3 nucleotide sequence: TGTGCCAGCAGCTTACCTAAGGGGGTCGCCGGGGAGCTGTTTTTT.

The V call is TRBV28, the J call TRBJ1-2; no definite D call. Between the trimmed V and J ends, which lost 8 bases and 7 bases, there was a span of 14 bases. The CDR3 is made up of 12 amino acids. Germline CDR1 reads MDHEN; CDR2 reads SYDVKM. CDR3 DNA: TGTGCCAGCGGAAGGACGGATATTGGCTACACCTTC. It translates to CASGRTDIGYTF.

This chain connects TRBV6-6 to TRBJ2-3, with D perhaps given as TRBD1 or TRBD2 (5 bases each). Trimming cost V 11 bases and J 0 bases, with 21 bases left between them. Germline-derived CDR1 and CDR2 are MNHNY and SVGAGI (reference sequence). This CDR3 is 16 amino acids long. Written as DNA, the CDR3 is TGTGCCTCCAGGGAGAGGAGGTCGGGGAGCACAGATACGCAGTATTTT. The encoded protein is CASRERRSGSTDTQYF.

The chain employs TRBV9 and TRBJ2-2; D gene unclear. Germline CDR1 and CDR2: SGDLS and YYNGEE. V lost 4 bases, J lost 1 base, and 2 bases lay in between. The CDR3 extends over 12 amino acids. CDR3 residues: CASSRNTGELFF. The CDR3 bases are TGTGCCAGCAGCCGGAACACCGGGGAGCTGTTTTTT.

The rearrangement links TRBV6-1 to TRBJ1-5; D is uncertain. Trimming took off 6 bases at V and 1 base at J, with 10 bases between the two ends. The CDR3 spans 14 residues. Per the germline V gene, CDR1 is MNHNS and CDR2 is SASEGT. The CDR3 coding sequence is TGTGCCAGCAGCGAGGACGGGAGCAATCAGCCCCAGCATTTT. It codes for CASSEDGSNQPQHF.

This chain joins TRBV11-3 and TRBJ2-1; 9 bases line up with TRBD2. Trimming removed 7 bases from V and 1 base from J; junction bases left unmatched: 11. Germline CDR1 is SGHNT and CDR2 is YENEEA. This CDR3 comprises 17 residues. DNA of the CDR3: TGTGCCAGCAACGGGGGGGGGACTAGCTTTTCCTACAATGAGCAGTTCTTC. Encoded protein: CASNGGGTSFSYNEQFF. Full variable domain (outside the CDR3, taken from reference TRBV11-3 and TRBJ2-1): EAGVVQSPRYKIIEKKQPVAFWCNPISGHNTLYWYLQNLGQGPELLIRYENEEAVDDSQLPKDRFSAERLKGVDSTLKIQPAELGDSAVYLCASNGGGTSFSYNEQFFGPGTRLTVL.

This clone showed up just once. V usage is TRBV9 and J usage is TRBJ2-3; 11 bases map to TRBD2. With 4 bases clipped from V and 6 bases from J, the junction kept 10 bases outside the gene matches. The CDR3 has 16 residues. Germline lookup yields CDR1 SGDLS and CDR2 YYNGEE. In nucleotides, the CDR3 is TGTGCCAGCAGCACGATTAGCGGGAGGGCCAAGGATACGCAGTATTTT. It is translated as CASSTISGRAKDTQYF.

The chain carries TRBV28 and TRBJ2-1, with D perhaps TRBD2 (5 bases). Germline V CDR1 and CDR2: MDHEN, SYDVKM. Trimming shortened V by 7 bases and J by 12 bases, and 16 bases separated the two germline ends. The CDR3 length is 12 residues. The CDR3 nucleotides are TGTGCCAGCAACGGCGGGCCACCTAGGCAGTTCTTC. Protein sequence: CASNGGPPRQFF.

The rearrangement uses TRBV4-1 and TRBJ1-6; 7 bases map to TRBD1. Germline-derived CDR1 and CDR2 are MGHRA and YSYEKL. With V trimmed by 5 bases and J by 12 bases, 10 bases remained unmatched. This CDR3 has 14 amino acids. The CDR3: CASSYSGGDLPLHF. CDR3 coding DNA: TGCGCCAGCAGCTACTCAGGGGGAGATTTACCCCTCCACTTT.